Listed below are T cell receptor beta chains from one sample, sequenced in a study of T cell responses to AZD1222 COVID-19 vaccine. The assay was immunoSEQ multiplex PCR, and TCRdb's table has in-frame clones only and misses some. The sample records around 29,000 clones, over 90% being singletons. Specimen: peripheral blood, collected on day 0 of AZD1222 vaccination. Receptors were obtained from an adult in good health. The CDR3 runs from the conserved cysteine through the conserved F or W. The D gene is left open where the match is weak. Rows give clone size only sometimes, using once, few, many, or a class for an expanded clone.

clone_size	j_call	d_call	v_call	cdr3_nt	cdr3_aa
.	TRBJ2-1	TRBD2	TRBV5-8	TGTGCCAGCAGCTTCCCTAGCGGGGGCTACAATGAGCAGTTCTTC	CASSFPSGGYNEQFF
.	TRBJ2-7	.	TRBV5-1	TGCGCCAGCAGCTTCGGGAGCCGCAGGGGCTACGAGCAGTACTTC	CASSFGSRRGYEQYF
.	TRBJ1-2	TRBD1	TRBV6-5	TGTGCCAGCAGCCCCGGACAGGCCGTCTATGGCTACACCTTC	CASSPGQAVYGYTF
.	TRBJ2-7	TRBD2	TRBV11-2	TGTGCCAGCAGCTTTCCCGGGACTAGCGGGATGGAGCAGTACTTC	CASSFPGTSGMEQYF
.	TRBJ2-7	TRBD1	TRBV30	TGTGCCTGGACCCACGGGGACAGGGGTTACGAGCAGTACTTC	CAWTHGDRGYEQYF
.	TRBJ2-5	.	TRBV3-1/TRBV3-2	TGTGCCAGCAGCCCCGACGGCCAAGAGACCCAGTACTTC	CASSPDGQETQYF
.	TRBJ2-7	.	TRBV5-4	TGTGCCAGCAGCCAAGTCACTAGGTCCGGCGAGCAGTACTTC	CASSQVTRSGEQYF
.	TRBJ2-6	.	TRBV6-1	TGTGCCAGCAGTGAGAGCCAGGGGTCCCGAGGCCTGACTTTC	CASSESQGSRGLTF
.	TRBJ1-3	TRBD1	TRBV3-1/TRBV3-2	TGTGCCAGCAGCCTCAGGGGGCTGCCTGGAAACACCATATATTTT	CASSLRGLPGNTIYF
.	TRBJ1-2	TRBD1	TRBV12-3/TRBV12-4	TGTGCCAGCAAGACAGGGGCAGGGGGCTACACCTTC	CASKTGAGGYTF
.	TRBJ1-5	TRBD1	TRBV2	TGTGCCAGCAGTCGTCCGAGACAGGGAGGGGGATTGAGCAATCAGCCCCAGCATTTT	CASSRPRQGGGLSNQPQHF
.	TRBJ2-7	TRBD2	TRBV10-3	TGTGCCATCAGTGGAGAAGAAGCGGGAGAAAAGTACTTC	CAISGEEAGEKYF
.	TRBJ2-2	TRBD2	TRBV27	TGTGCCAGCAGTCTTATAGCGGGGGGGCTTTCCGGGGAGCTGTTTTTT	CASSLIAGGLSGELFF
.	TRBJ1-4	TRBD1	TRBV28	TGTGCCAGCAGTCCCCAGAAGGGGGCGACGACTAATGAAAAACTGTTTTTT	CASSPQKGATTNEKLFF
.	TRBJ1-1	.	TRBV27	TGTGCCAGCTCTTTTGTAGGCACTGAAGCTTTCTTT	CASSFVGTEAFF
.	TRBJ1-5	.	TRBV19	TGTGCCAGTAGTATAGTCGGCCAGGGGCTTCAGCCCCAGCATTTT	CASSIVGQGLQPQHF
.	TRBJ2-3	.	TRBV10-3	TGTGCCATCAGTGAGTCGTTGGGCCGGGACGCAGATACGCAGTATTTT	CAISESLGRDADTQYF
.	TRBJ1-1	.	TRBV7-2	TGTGCCAGCAGCTTAGTCTGGCCGAACACTGAAGCTTTCTTT	CASSLVWPNTEAFF
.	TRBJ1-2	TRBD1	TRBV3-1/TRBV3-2	TGTGCCAGCAGCCAGCCGGGACAGGGGGCTTCGGAGGGCTACACCTTC	CASSQPGQGASEGYTF
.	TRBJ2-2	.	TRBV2	TGTGCCAGCAGTGGGGGGTTTGGCACCGGGGAGCTGTTTTTT	CASSGGFGTGELFF
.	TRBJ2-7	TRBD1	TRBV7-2	TGTGCCAGCAGCGGTCGACAGGGCCCCTACGAGCAGTACTTC	CASSGRQGPYEQYF
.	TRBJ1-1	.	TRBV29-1	TGCAGCGTTGATAGGACGGTGAACACTGAAGCTTTCTTT	CSVDRTVNTEAFF
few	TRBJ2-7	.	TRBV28	TGTGCCAGCAGTCTGCGAATGGGGGGGCGCGAGTACTTC	CASSLRMGGREYF
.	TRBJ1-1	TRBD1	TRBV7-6	TGTGCCAGCAGCTTAGGGGTGGGACAGGGTGAAGCTTTCTTT	CASSLGVGQGEAFF
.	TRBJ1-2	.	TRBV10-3	TGTGCCATCAGTGTAAACCTACATTATGGCTACACCTTC	CAISVNLHYGYTF
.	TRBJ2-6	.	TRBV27	TGTGCCAGCAGTTCTCAAGTTTCTGGGGCCAACGTCCTGACTTTC	CASSSQVSGANVLTF
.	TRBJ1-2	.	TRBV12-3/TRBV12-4	TGTGCCAGCAGCAAGGTGGGGGGCTACACCTTC	CASSKVGGYTF
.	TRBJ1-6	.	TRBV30	TGTGCCTGGAGTGTATATGAGGGAGCCCTCCACTTT	CAWSVYEGALHF
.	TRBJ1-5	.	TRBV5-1	TGCGCCAGCAGCTGGAGGGGATGGGGCAGGCCTCTCAATCAGCCCCAGCATTTT	CASSWRGWGRPLNQPQHF
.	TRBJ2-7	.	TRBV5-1	TGCGCCAGCAGCTTGGGGTCGGGGGCGTTATCCGAGCAGTACTTC	CASSLGSGALSEQYF
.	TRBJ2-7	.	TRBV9	TGTGCCAGCAGCCTCGGGCCCGGTGCCGACGAGCAGTACTTC	CASSLGPGADEQYF
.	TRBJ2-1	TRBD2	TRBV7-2	TGTGCCAGCAGATCCCTAGCGGGGGGATACAATGAGCAGTTCTTC	CASRSLAGGYNEQFF
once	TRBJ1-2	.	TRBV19	TGTGCCAGTAGTATTGGGGGGCCTAACTATGGCTACACCTTC	CASSIGGPNYGYTF